Listed below are T cell receptor beta chains from one sample, sequenced in a study of cytomegalovirus exposure and HLA in healthy donors. Sequenced by immunoSEQ multiplex PCR; TCRdb stores in-frame clones only, minus some. The data hold roughly 100,000 clones, with 80% observed a single time. The specimen sequenced was PBMCs. These receptors all stem from a man aged 25-40 years in good health and CMV-seropositive. Both conserved end residues are part of each CDR3. Fields, in order: D gene, J gene, V gene, clone size, CDR3 DNA, CDR3 protein. D genes are given only for firm matches. Expanded clones get a size class; other rows say once, few or many, or leave the size out.

TRBD1 TRBJ2-7 TRBV5-4 once TGTGCCAGCAGCTTGAAAGACAGGGGGCAATACGAGCAGTACTTC CASSLKDRGQYEQYF
NA TRBJ2-6 TRBV2 NA TGTGCCAGCAGTGACCGGGGGGCCAACGTCCTGACTTTC CASSDRGANVLTF
TRBD1 TRBJ1-5 TRBV4-3 medium-sized TGCGCCAGCAGCCAAGATTTGGGCAGGGGGCTAAGCAATCAGCCCCAGCATTTT CASSQDLGRGLSNQPQHF
NA TRBJ1-2 TRBV7-8 NA TGTGCCAGCAGCTTCTCCAGTCGATCGGAGGGCTACACCTTC CASSFSSRSEGYTF
TRBD2 TRBJ2-1 TRBV7-6 NA TGTGCCAGCAGCTTAGCGCCTAGCGGGGGGTTCAATGAGCAGTTCTTC CASSLAPSGGFNEQFF
TRBD2 TRBJ2-1 TRBV4-3 NA TGCGCCAGCAGCCAAGATCAGACTAGCGGGGGAAAATTCTTC CASSQDQTSGGKFF
NA TRBJ2-5 TRBV5-1 NA TGCGCCAGCAGCCCCCGGACACAACAAGAGACCCAGTACTTC CASSPRTQQETQYF
NA TRBJ1-4 TRBV5-1 NA TGCGCCAGCAGCTTGTGGACAGTTAATGAAAAACTGTTTTTT CASSLWTVNEKLFF
NA TRBJ2-3 TRBV14 NA TGTGCCAGCAGCCGAAAAAGGCTAGCAGGTGCAGATACGCAGTATTTT CASSRKRLAGADTQYF
TRBD1 TRBJ1-1 TRBV4-3 few TGCGCCAGCAGCTGGGACAGGGGGACTGAAGCTTTCTTT CASSWDRGTEAFF
NA TRBJ1-2 TRBV27 NA TGTGCCAGCAGTTTATACGAGGACCTCAGGGGTAACTATGGCTACACCTTC CASSLYEDLRGNYGYTF
TRBD1 TRBJ2-5 TRBV14 NA TGTGCCAGCAGCCGGGACAGGGTTGGACAAGAGACCCAGTACTTC CASSRDRVGQETQYF
NA TRBJ1-4 TRBV5-4 NA TGTGCCAGCAGGGTTAGCGGGGCAGTTGGTGAAAAACTGTTTTTT CASRVSGAVGEKLFF
TRBD2 TRBJ2-1 TRBV9 NA TGTGCCAGCAGCACGGGACTAGCGGGGAACAATGAGCAGTTCTTC CASSTGLAGNNEQFF
TRBD2 TRBJ2-7 TRBV5-1 NA TGCGCCAGCAGTATCGGCGGGACTACCTCCTACGAGCAGTACTTC CASSIGGTTSYEQYF
TRBD1 TRBJ1-5 TRBV5-1 NA TGCGCCAGCAGCTTGGGGACCACAGGGGGCGATCAGCCCCAGCATTTT CASSLGTTGGDQPQHF
TRBD2 TRBJ2-2 TRBV30 NA TGTGCCTGGAGAGCGAGCGGGGGGTTCACCGGGGAGCTGTTTTTT CAWRASGGFTGELFF
NA TRBJ2-1 TRBV5-1 NA TGCGCCAGCAGCTTAGCTGGGGGCGCCTACAATGAGCAGTTCTTC CASSLAGGAYNEQFF
NA TRBJ1-4 TRBV4-1 few TGCGCCAGCAGCCAAGACCAGGGTACTAATGAAAAACTGTTTTTT CASSQDQGTNEKLFF
NA TRBJ2-5 TRBV21-1 NA TGTGCCAGCACCAAGACAGGGGAAGAGACCCAGTACTTC CASTKTGEETQYF
TRBD1 TRBJ1-2 TRBV19 NA TGTGCCAGTAGCCACAACCACAGGGGACAGAGCTATGGCTACACCTTC CASSHNHRGQSYGYTF
TRBD2 TRBJ2-2 TRBV5-4 once TGTGCCAGCAGCTTGGGAAGCGGGGGGATAGGGCCCGGGGAGCTGTTTTTT CASSLGSGGIGPGELFF
TRBD1 TRBJ2-7 TRBV6-1 once TGTGCCAGCACAACCGGGCGCTTCGACAGGGGTTTTTTC CASTTGRFDRGFF
TRBD1 TRBJ2-1 TRBV5-6 NA TGTGCCAGCAGCCAGGGGGCTAACTACAATGAGCAGTTCTTC CASSQGANYNEQFF
NA TRBJ2-5 TRBV6-5 few TGTGCCAGCAGTCCCCAGTCCCAAGAGACCCAGTACTTC CASSPQSQETQYF
NA TRBJ2-2 TRBV28 NA TGTGCCAGCAGTTCCCCGGGAAAGAACACCGGGGAGCTGTTTTTT CASSSPGKNTGELFF
NA TRBJ2-1 TRBV2 NA TGTGCCAGCAGTGAAGGGAATAGCGCGGCCTACAATGAGCAGTTCTTC CASSEGNSAAYNEQFF
NA TRBJ1-6 TRBV30 NA TGTGCCTGGAGCGTGCGGGGGCAGGGCCTGAGCTCCTATAATTCACCCCTCCACTTT CAWSVRGQGLSSYNSPLHF
TRBD2 TRBJ2-1 TRBV4-3 NA TGCGCCAGCAGCCAGGCCGGGGGGGCCGAATACAATGAGCAGTTCTTC CASSQAGGAEYNEQFF
TRBD2 TRBJ2-1 TRBV4-3 NA TGCGCCAGCAGCCAAGATCGGGGAGGGATTTACAATGAGCAGTTCTTC CASSQDRGGIYNEQFF
NA TRBJ1-2 TRBV9 NA TGTGCCAGTACGGAGGGGCAGACGGGCTATGGCTACACCTTC CASTEGQTGYGYTF
TRBD2 TRBJ2-7 TRBV4-3 NA TGCGCCGGCAGCCATGTAGCGGGGGGGCCGAGGAACGAGCAGTACTTC CAGSHVAGGPRNEQYF
TRBD2 TRBJ2-5 TRBV18 NA TGTGCCAGCTCACGAAGCGGGGGGGCCCAGGAGACCCAGTACTTC CASSRSGGAQETQYF
NA TRBJ2-2 TRBV6-5 few TGTGCCAGCAGTTACGGACTCCTCCACGGGGAGCTGTTTTTT CASSYGLLHGELFF
NA TRBJ2-7 TRBV5-1 NA TGCGCCAGCAGCACGACAGGTTTGAGATCCTACGAGCAGTACTTC CASSTTGLRSYEQYF
NA TRBJ2-1 TRBV7-2 once TGTGCCAGCAGCACTAGCTCCTACAATGAGCAGTTCTTC CASSTSSYNEQFF
NA TRBJ2-6 TRBV5-1 NA TGCGCCAGCAGCGCAACAGGGTTGCCTGGGGCCAACGTCCTGACTTTC CASSATGLPGANVLTF
NA TRBJ1-5 TRBV27 NA TGTGCCAGCAGTCATCAGGGCAATCAGCCCCAGCATTTT CASSHQGNQPQHF
TRBD1 TRBJ1-1 TRBV5-1 once TGCGCCAGCAGCTTGGCCCAGGGGGCAGGCACTGAAGCTTTCTTT CASSLAQGAGTEAFF
TRBD2 TRBJ2-3 TRBV5-1 NA TGCGCCAGCAGCCCGGACGGGGGGGCATCAGATACGCAGTATTTT CASSPDGGASDTQYF
TRBD1 TRBJ2-7 TRBV27 NA TGTGCCAGCAGGTGGGGACAGGGAGTCTCCTACGAGCAGTACTTC CASRWGQGVSYEQYF
TRBD2 TRBJ2-7 TRBV18 few TGTGCCAGCTCACCACAGGGCGGGGGTTACGAGCAGTACTTC CASSPQGGGYEQYF
NA TRBJ1-1 TRBV5-6 NA TGTGCCAGCAGCCCCCCGGACAGGAACACTGAAGCTTTCTTT CASSPPDRNTEAFF
NA TRBJ2-3 TRBV5-6 few TGTGCCAGCAGCTTGCGGACAGATACGCAGTATTTT CASSLRTDTQYF